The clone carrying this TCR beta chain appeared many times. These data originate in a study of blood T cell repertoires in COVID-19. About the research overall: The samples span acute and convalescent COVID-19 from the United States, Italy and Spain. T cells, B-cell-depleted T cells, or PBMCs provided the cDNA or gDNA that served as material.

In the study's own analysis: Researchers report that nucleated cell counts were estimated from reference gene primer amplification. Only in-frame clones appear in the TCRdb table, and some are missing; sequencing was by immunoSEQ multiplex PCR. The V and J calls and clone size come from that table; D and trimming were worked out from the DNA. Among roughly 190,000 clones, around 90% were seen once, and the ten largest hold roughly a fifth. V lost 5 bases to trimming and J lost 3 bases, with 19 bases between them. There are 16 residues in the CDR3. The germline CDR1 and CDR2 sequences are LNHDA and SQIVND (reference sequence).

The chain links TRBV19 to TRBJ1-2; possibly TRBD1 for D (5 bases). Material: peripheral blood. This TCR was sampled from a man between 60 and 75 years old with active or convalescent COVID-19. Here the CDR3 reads CASSAPARTRHYGYTF. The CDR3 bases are TGTGCCAGTAGTGCCCCGGCGAGGACACGACACTATGGCTACACCTTC.